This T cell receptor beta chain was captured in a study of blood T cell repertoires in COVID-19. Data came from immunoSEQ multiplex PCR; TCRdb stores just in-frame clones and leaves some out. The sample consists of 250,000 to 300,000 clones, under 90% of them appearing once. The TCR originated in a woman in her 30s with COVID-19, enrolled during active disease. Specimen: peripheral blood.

DNA for the CDR3: TGTGCCAGTACACGGGACAGAGATGTCAGGGAGCAGTACTTC. The encoded protein is CASTRDRDVREQYF. The chain carries TRBV19 and TRBJ2-7, with TRBD1 identical over 7 bases. CDR1 LNHDA and CDR2 SQIVND come from the germline V gene (reference sequence). Trimming at V came to 7 bases and at J to 7 bases, leaving 13 bases not matched to a gene. This CDR3 contains 14 residues.